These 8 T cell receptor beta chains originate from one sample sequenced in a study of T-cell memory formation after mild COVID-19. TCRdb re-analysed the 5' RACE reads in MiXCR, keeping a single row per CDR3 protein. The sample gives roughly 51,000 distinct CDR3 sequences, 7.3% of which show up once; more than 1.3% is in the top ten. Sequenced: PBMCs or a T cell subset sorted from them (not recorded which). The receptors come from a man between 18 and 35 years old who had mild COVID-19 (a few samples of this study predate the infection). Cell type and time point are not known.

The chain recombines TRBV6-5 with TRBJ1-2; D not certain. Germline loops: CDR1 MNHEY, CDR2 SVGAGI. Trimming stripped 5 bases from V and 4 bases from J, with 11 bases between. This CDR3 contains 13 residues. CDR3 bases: TGTGCCAGCAGTCGTCAGAGTCCCTATGGCTACACCTTC. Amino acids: CASSRQSPYGYTF.

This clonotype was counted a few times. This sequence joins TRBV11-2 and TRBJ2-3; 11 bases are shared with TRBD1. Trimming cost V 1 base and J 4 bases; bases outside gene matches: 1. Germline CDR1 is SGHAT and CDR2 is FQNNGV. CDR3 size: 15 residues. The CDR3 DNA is TGTGCCAGCAGCTTAGGGGACAGGGGGGCAGATACGCAGTATTTT. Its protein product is CASSLGDRGADTQYF.

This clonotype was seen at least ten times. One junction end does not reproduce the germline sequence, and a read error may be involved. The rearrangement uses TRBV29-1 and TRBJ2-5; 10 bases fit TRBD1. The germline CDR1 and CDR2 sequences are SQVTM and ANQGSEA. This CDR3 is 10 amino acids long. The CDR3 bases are TGCAGCGTTGAAGGGGACAGGGGCCATTTC. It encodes CSVEGDRGHF.

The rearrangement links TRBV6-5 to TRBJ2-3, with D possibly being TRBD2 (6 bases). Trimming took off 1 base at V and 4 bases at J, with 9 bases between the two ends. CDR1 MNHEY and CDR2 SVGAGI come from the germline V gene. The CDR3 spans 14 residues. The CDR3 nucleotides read TGTGCCAGCAGTTACTGGCGGGGTGCAGATACGCAGTATTTT. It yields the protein CASSYWRGADTQYF.

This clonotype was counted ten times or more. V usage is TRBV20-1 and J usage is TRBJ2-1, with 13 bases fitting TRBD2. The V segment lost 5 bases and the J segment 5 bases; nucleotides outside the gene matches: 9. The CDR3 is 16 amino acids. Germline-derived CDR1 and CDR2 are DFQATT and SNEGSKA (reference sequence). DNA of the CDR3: TGCAGTGCTCCACGACTAGCGGGGGGCTTTAACAATGAGCAGTTCTTC. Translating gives CSAPRLAGGFNNEQFF.

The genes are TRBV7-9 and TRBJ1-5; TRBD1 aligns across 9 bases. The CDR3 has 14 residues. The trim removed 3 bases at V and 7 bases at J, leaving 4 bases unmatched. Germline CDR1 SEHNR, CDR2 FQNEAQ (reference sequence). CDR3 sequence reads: CASSLGQGTQPQHF. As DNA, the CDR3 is TGTGCCAGCAGCTTGGGACAGGGCACGCAGCCCCAGCATTTT.

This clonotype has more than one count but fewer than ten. The CDR3 DNA sequence: TGTGCCAGCAGCGTACTGCCAGCCGGGACAGGGGAGGGCTACACCTTC. Residues: CASSVLPAGTGEGYTF. The chain joins TRBV9 to TRBJ1-2; 10 nucleotides align to TRBD1. The germline CDR1 and CDR2 sequences are SGDLS and YYNGEE. Trimming cost V 1 base and J 8 bases; bases outside gene matches: 11. There are 16 residues in the CDR3. The full variable domain, rest sourced from reference TRBV9 and TRBJ1-2, is DSGVTQTPKHLITATGQRVTLRCSPRSGDLSVYWYQQSLDQGLQFLIQYYNGEERAKGNILERFSAQQFPDLHSELNLSSLELGDSALYFCASSVLPAGTGEGYTFGSGTRLTVV.

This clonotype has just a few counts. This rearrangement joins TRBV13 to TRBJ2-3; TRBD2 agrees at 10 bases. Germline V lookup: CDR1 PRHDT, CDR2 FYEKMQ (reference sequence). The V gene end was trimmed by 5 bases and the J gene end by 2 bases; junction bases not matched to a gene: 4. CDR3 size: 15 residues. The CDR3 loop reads CASSISGGNTDTQYF. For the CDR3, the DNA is TGTGCCAGCAGCATTAGCGGGGGGAACACAGATACGCAGTATTTT.